This T cell receptor (beta chain) stems from a study of blood T cell repertoires in COVID-19. Background on the study: Samples of COVID-19 (acute and convalescent) were obtained from the United States, Italy and Spain.

Germline CDR1 is SGHTA and CDR2 is FQGNSA. Trimming cost V 5 bases and J 3 bases, with 13 bases left between them. The CDR3 consists of 14 residues. The protocol was immunoSEQ multiplex PCR, while the TCRdb copy is restricted to in-frame clones and leaves out a portion. This sample has about 11,000 clones, with 85% to 90% found just once. V is TRBV7-2 and J is TRBJ1-1; a weak D match, TRBD1 (6 bases). This TCR derives from a human donor in a cohort sampled during active COVID-19. Sequencing was carried out using peripheral blood. The CDR3 DNA reads TGTGCCAGCAGCCGCAGGGGAGGGTACACTGAAGCTTTCTTT. As protein: CASSRRGGYTEAFF. The full variable domain, in which reference TRBV7-2 and TRBJ1-1 provide the parts outside the CDR3, is GAGVSQSPSNKVTEKGKDVELRCDPISGHTALYWYRQSLGQGLEFLIYFQGNSAPDKSGLPSDRFSAERTGGSVSTLTIQRTQQEDSAVYLCASSRRGGYTEAFFGQGTRLTVV.